What follows are 27 T cell receptor beta chains derived from one specimen sequenced in a study of Graves' ophthalmopathy and Graves' hyperthyroidism. Amplification of the TCR beta CDR3 regions used RNA transcripts (as template). The authors performed first-round RT-PCR with HTBI primers and then a second-round multiplex PCR. TCRdb used MiXCR to reprocess the multiplex PCR reads, holding one entry per CDR3 protein. The sample contains roughly 700,000 distinct CDR3 sequences, 35% to 50% of which appear only once. Material: peripheral blood. The origin of the receptors is an adult man with Graves' ophthalmopathy.

This clonotype was recorded many times. V usage is TRBV2 and J usage is TRBJ2-7, with no clear D. The CDR3 has 13 residues. Germline assignment: CDR1 SNHLY and CDR2 FYNNEI. The germline V and J ends were trimmed by 4 bases and 0 bases, with 7 bases remaining between them. CDR3 in DNA: TGTGCCAGCAGTGTTGGATACTCCTACGAGCAGTACTTC. It codes for CASSVGYSYEQYF. Together with reference TRBV2 and TRBJ2-7, the CDR3 gives the full variable domain: EPEVTQTPSHQVTQMGQEVILRCVPISNHLYFYWYRQILGQKVEFLVSFYNNEISEKSEIFDDQFSVERPDGSNFTLKIRSTKLEDSAMYFCASSVGYSYEQYFGPGTRLTVT.

The rearrangement links TRBV2 to TRBJ2-5; 9 nucleotides match TRBD1. TRBJ2-7 matches the DNA end more closely, so the J call is doubtful. Germline loops: CDR1 SNHLY, CDR2 FYNNEI. This CDR3 spans 13 amino acids. The CDR3 coding sequence is TGTGCCAGCAAGACAGGGGGTTTCGACGAGCAGTACTTC. Amino acids: CASKTGGFDEQYF.

At least ten counts were recorded for this clonotype. The chain has TRBV20-1 and TRBJ1-6; D not certain. The germline V and J ends were trimmed by 5 bases and 6 bases, with 11 bases remaining between them. Germline CDR1 reads DFQATT; CDR2 reads SNEGSKA (reference sequence). The CDR3 sequence is 13 residues long. This chain's CDR3 is CSAYSGSNSPLHF. The CDR3 nucleotides are TGCAGTGCTTACTCCGGGAGTAATTCACCCCTCCACTTT.

This sequence joins TRBV7-9 and TRBJ2-3; 9 bases are shared with TRBD1. This CDR3 comprises 13 residues. The V segment lost 5 bases and the J segment 4 bases; nucleotides outside the gene matches: 1. Germline V gene sequence: CDR1 SEHNR, CDR2 FQNEAQ (reference sequence). CDR3: CASSGTGSDTQYF. The CDR3 nucleotides are TGTGCCAGCAGCGGGACAGGGTCAGATACGCAGTATTTT.

The rearrangement links TRBV12-3 or TRBV12-4 to TRBJ2-2; D possibly uses TRBD1 or TRBD2 (6 bases each). The V and J ends lost 4 bases and 6 bases respectively, with 18 bases between them. This CDR3 is built from 16 residues. CDR3 amino acids: CASSSTTGRPAGELFF. In nucleotides, the CDR3 is TGTGCCAGCAGTTCCACCACAGGGAGGCCCGCCGGGGAGCTGTTTTTT.

The V and J genes are TRBV25-1 and TRBJ1-1; the D is unclear. The germline V gene has CDR1 MGHDK and CDR2 SYGVNS. This CDR3 comprises 14 residues. In DNA form, the CDR3 reads TGTGCTCCCAGTACAAGGGCCTTATGGACTGAAGCTTTCTTT. It specifies CAPSTRALWTEAFF.

The chain uses TRBV25-1 and TRBJ1-2; D gene ambiguous. The germline gives CDR1 MGHDK, CDR2 SYGVNS. V lost 11 bases and J 4 bases, leaving 8 bases between the germline ends. This CDR3 region has 10 residues. The CDR3 region is CAAGVYGYTF. Written as DNA, the CDR3 is TGTGCCGCAGGAGTCTATGGCTACACCTTC.

This clonotype was counted a few times. This sequence joins TRBV20-1 and TRBJ1-5, with D perhaps matching TRBD1 (5 bases). The CDR3 is made up of 14 amino acids. Looked up from germline, CDR1 is DFQATT and CDR2 is SNEGSKA (reference sequence). The V end lost 6 bases, the J end lost 2 bases, and 14 bases lay between the germline ends. The CDR3 spells CSAPAGGRNQPQHF. CDR3 sequence (DNA): TGCAGTGCCCCCGCCGGGGGACGCAATCAGCCCCAGCATTTT.

This clonotype was counted many times. This chain links TRBV7-2 with TRBJ1-6, with D possibly TRBD1 on 5 matching bases. Germline lookup yields CDR1 SGHTA and CDR2 FQGNSA. The CDR3 contains 13 residues. Trimming shortened V by 11 bases and J by 4 bases, and 12 bases separated the two germline ends. CDR3 coding DNA: TGTGCCGGGGCCAGGCAGTATAATTCACCCCTCCACTTT. Protein product: CAGARQYNSPLHF. The full variable domain, completed using reference TRBV7-2 and TRBJ1-6, is GAGVSQSPSNKVTEKGKDVELRCDPISGHTALYWYRQSLGQGLEFLIYFQGNSAPDKSGLPSDRFSAERTGGSVSTLTIQRTQQEDSAVYLCAGARQYNSPLHFGNGTRLTVT.

This clonotype was observed a handful of times. The gene calls are TRBV9 and TRBJ2-5, with 9 positions matching TRBD2. With 0 bases clipped from V and 5 bases from J, the junction kept 11 bases outside the gene matches. The CDR3 length is 17 residues. CDR1 and CDR2 from the germline V gene are SGDLS and YYNGEE. This chain's CDR3 is CASSVEARAGGAETQYF. CDR3 in DNA: TGTGCCAGCAGCGTAGAAGCTCGAGCGGGAGGTGCGGAGACCCAGTACTTC.

A note on this clonotype: This may be a read error, as it is one base from a much larger clone. The chain is built from TRBV5-1 and TRBJ2-6; D ambiguous. The CDR3 has 16 residues. Germline CDR1 and CDR2: SGHRS and YFSETQ. V dropped 3 bases and J dropped 4 bases, with 14 bases sitting between them. The CDR3 DNA reads TGCGCCAGCAGCTCGGTTCCGGGTACAGGGGCCAACGTCCTGACTTTC. Translating it yields CASSSVPGTGANVLTF.

This clonotype appeared many times. V is TRBV29-1 and J is TRBJ1-2; 8 positions agree with TRBD1. J gave up 4 bases and V 4 bases, and 11 bases lay outside the gene matches. The CDR3 has 15 amino acids. Germline CDR1 and CDR2: SQVTM and ANQGSEA. The CDR3 DNA reads as TGCAGCGTTGTGTGGCAGGGGGCGCCCGGCTATGGCTACACCTTC. This codes for CSVVWQGAPGYGYTF.

The DNA of the CDR3 is TGTGCCAGCAGCTTAGCGGGGTATACCAAGGGCAATGAGCAGTTCTTC. Its protein is CASSLAGYTKGNEQFF. V usage is TRBV7-9 and J usage is TRBJ2-5; no clear D. The J call could be wrong; TRBJ2-1 is a better fit for the DNA end. Germline values: CDR1 SEHNR, CDR2 FQNEAQ (reference sequence). The CDR3 is 16 amino acids.

The chain joins TRBV2 to TRBJ1-2, with 8 bases fitting TRBD1. The CDR3 extends over 14 amino acids. Germline CDR1 SNHLY, CDR2 FYNNEI. V shed 6 bases and J 0 bases; nucleotides not matched to a gene: 3. As DNA, the CDR3 is TGTGCCAGCAGCATACAGGGGGCTAACTATGGCTACACCTTC. Protein sequence: CASSIQGANYGYTF.

This chain connects TRBV11-2 to TRBJ2-5; no definite D call. Germline V lookup: CDR1 SGHAT, CDR2 FQNNGV. This CDR3 is built from 16 residues. V dropped 5 bases and J dropped 5 bases, with 21 bases sitting between them. CDR3 DNA: TGTGCCAGCAGCGCGGTTCTAGGGCGGTGGTGGGAGACCCAGTACTTC. Its protein is CASSAVLGRWWETQYF.

This chain links TRBV5-1 with TRBJ1-5, with D possibly matching TRBD1 (6 bases). CDR3 size: 14 residues. The germline CDR1 and CDR2 sequences are SGHRS and YFSETQ. V was clipped by 4 bases and J by 4 bases, with 12 bases between them. CDR3 in DNA: TGCGCCAGCAGCGAAACAGGGCAAAATCAGCCCCAGCATTTT. Its protein product is CASSETGQNQPQHF.

V and J are TRBV2 and TRBJ2-3; D gene uncertain. The germline gives CDR1 SNHLY, CDR2 FYNNEI. With 0 bases removed from V and 5 bases from J, the gap between germline ends came to 9 bases. The CDR3 contains 14 residues. The CDR3 DNA reads TGTGCCAGCAGTGAAGCGCTTCGTGGAGATACGCAGTATTTT. Amino acids: CASSEALRGDTQYF.

The chain uses TRBV3-1 and TRBJ1-1; perhaps TRBD1 as D (6 bases). The germline V gene has CDR1 LGHDT and CDR2 YNNKEL (reference sequence). V was shortened by 1 base and J by 8 bases, with 11 bases between the two germline ends. The CDR3 sequence is 13 residues long. The CDR3 sequence: CASSQGGQLEAFF. The CDR3 DNA follows: TGTGCCAGCAGCCAAGGTGGACAGTTGGAAGCTTTCTTT.

Ten or more counts support this clonotype. This rearrangement joins TRBV7-6 to TRBJ1-1, with unresolved D. Germline CDR1 SGHVS, CDR2 FNYEAQ. The CDR3 is made up of 14 amino acids. Trimming left V 5 bases short and J 4 bases short, with 14 bases between. Here the CDR3 DNA reads TGTGCCAGCAGCCAAGGATTAAGGAGCACTGAAGCTTTCTTT. This encodes CASSQGLRSTEAFF.

This clonotype was found once. A much bigger clone sits one base away, suggesting this may be a read error. This chain joins TRBV29-1 and TRBJ1-1; D might be TRBD1 (5 bases). The germline gives CDR1 SQVTM, CDR2 ANQGSEA. The CDR3 loop spans 12 amino acids. V shed 2 bases and J shed 10 bases, with 14 bases lying between them. The CDR3 reads CSVEPGVAGAFF. The DNA for the CDR3 is TGCAGCGTTGAACCGGGGGTCGCTGGAGCTTTCTTT.

This clonotype was observed a few times. The V call is TRBV5-1, the J call TRBJ2-7; no definite D call. The V end was cut by 3 bases, the J end by 5 bases, with 6 bases between. The germline V gene has CDR1 SGHRS and CDR2 YFSETQ. The CDR3 contains 11 residues. CDR3 DNA sequence: TGCGCCAGCAGCTACGAGAACGAGCAGTACTTC. Protein sequence: CASSYENEQYF.

In this sample, this clonotype turned up many times. This chain uses TRBV15 with TRBJ2-7; D is possibly TRBD2 (5 bases). V was trimmed by 3 bases and J by 5 bases, leaving 23 bases between them. Germline loops: CDR1 LNHNV, CDR2 YYDKDF (reference sequence). The CDR3 is 17 residues long. CDR3 coding DNA: TGTGCCACCAGCAGGTCGGTCAAGGCGGAGGCTTTGGACGAGCAGTACTTC. Translating gives CATSRSVKAEALDEQYF.

This clonotype was recorded many times. The rearrangement links TRBV10-3 to TRBJ2-7; possibly TRBD2 for D (5 bases). Trimming took 9 bases from V and 5 from J, leaving 11 bases between them. The CDR3 contains 11 residues. Looked up from germline, CDR1 is ENHRY and CDR2 is SYGVKD. CDR3 loop: CAILRTDEQYF. The CDR3 nucleotides are TGTGCCATTTTACGGACTGACGAGCAGTACTTC.

This sequence joins TRBV10-3 and TRBJ1-2, with 10 bases matching TRBD1. The CDR3 runs 14 residues. Germline V gene sequence: CDR1 ENHRY, CDR2 SYGVKD. V gave up 4 bases and J gave up 5 bases; unmatched junction bases: 4. The CDR3 DNA reads as TGTGCCATCAGTGCCGGGACAGGGGAATATGGCTACACCTTC. It codes for CAISAGTGEYGYTF.

The rearrangement uses TRBV4-1 and TRBJ2-2, with TRBD1 as a possible D gene (6 bases). Germline V gene lookup returns CDR1 MGHRA and CDR2 YSYEKL. Trimming removed 3 bases at V and 4 bases at J, with 9 bases between. The CDR3 totals 14 residues. The CDR3 DNA reads TGCGCCAGCAGCCAGGGACATCTCACCGGGGAGCTGTTTTTT. As protein: CASSQGHLTGELFF.

V and J are TRBV2 and TRBJ2-7, with 15 nucleotides matching TRBD2. The CDR3 is 14 residues long. The germline V gene has CDR1 SNHLY and CDR2 FYNNEI. V dropped 10 bases and J dropped 6; count of bases not matched to a gene: 7. In nucleotides, the CDR3 is TGTGCCACTGGGACTAGCGGGAGGTTAGGCGAGCAGTACTTC. Amino acids: CATGTSGRLGEQYF.

This clonotype was counted ten times or more. The CDR3 nucleotides read TGTGCCAGCAGCTTAACGGGGACAGGAGGCTACGAGCAGTACTTC. Encoded protein: CASSLTGTGGYEQYF. The chain couples TRBV7-3 to TRBJ2-7; 8 nucleotides line up with TRBD1. CDR3 size: 15 residues. Germline V CDR1 and CDR2: SGHTA, FQGTGA. Trimming cost V 0 bases and J 3 bases; bases outside gene matches: 4.